These T cell receptor beta chains were read from a single sample in a study of blood T cell repertoires in COVID-19. TCRdb's table, derived via immunoSEQ multiplex PCR, lists solely in-frame clones and lacks some. Counted here are 300,000 or so clones, roughly 87% occurring once; the ten biggest clones make up 1%. Sequenced sample: peripheral blood. These receptors were collected from a man aged 45-60 years with active or convalescent COVID-19. Each CDR3 is given with its conserved first and last residue. Each record gives: J gene, clone size, V gene, D gene, CDR3 protein, CDR3 DNA. A D gene is named only where the DNA matches it firmly. Clone size is stated in some rows and not others, as once, few, many or a class when expanded.

J: TRBJ2-1
size: NA
V: TRBV11-1
D: TRBD2
CDR3: CASSPRTSGRVGEQFF
DNA: TGTGCCAGCAGCCCCCGGACTAGCGGGAGGGTCGGCGAGCAGTTCTTC

J: TRBJ1-1
size: NA
V: TRBV24-1
D: TRBD1
CDR3: CATSDPRDRGSKAFF
DNA: TGTGCCACCAGTGATCCCCGGGACAGGGGGTCTAAAGCTTTCTTT

J: TRBJ1-3
size: NA
V: TRBV5-1
D: NA
CDR3: CASSLGALGPGNTIYF
DNA: TGCGCCAGCAGCTTAGGGGCTTTAGGGCCTGGAAACACCATATATTTT

J: TRBJ1-3
size: NA
V: TRBV28
D: NA
CDR3: CASSFYPLGVRPTTGNTIYF
DNA: TGTGCCAGCAGTTTTTATCCGCTTGGAGTTCGACCAACGACTGGAAACACCATATATTTT

J: TRBJ2-1
size: NA
V: TRBV18
D: NA
CDR3: CASSPGLGQQFF
DNA: TGTGCCAGCTCACCCGGGTTGGGTCAGCAGTTCTTC

J: TRBJ1-5
size: NA
V: TRBV15
D: TRBD1
CDR3: CATSREQGAYQPQHF
DNA: TGTGCCACCAGCAGAGAGCAGGGGGCTTATCAGCCCCAGCATTTT

J: TRBJ2-7
size: once
V: TRBV28
D: NA
CDR3: CASSLKGLNLYEQYF
DNA: TGTGCCAGCAGTTTAAAGGGGTTAAATCTCTACGAGCAGTACTTC

J: TRBJ1-4
size: NA
V: TRBV20-1
D: TRBD1
CDR3: CSASRGTGEKLFF
DNA: TGCAGTGCTAGTCGGGGGACAGGGGAAAAACTGTTTTTT

J: TRBJ2-1
size: NA
V: TRBV7-9
D: TRBD2
CDR3: CASSLEWEGNEQFF
DNA: TGTGCCAGCAGCTTAGAGTGGGAGGGCAATGAGCAGTTCTTC

J: TRBJ2-7
size: NA
V: TRBV6-1
D: NA
CDR3: CASSEVGGSSYEQYF
DNA: TGTGCCAGCAGTGAAGTTGGGGGGAGCTCCTACGAGCAGTACTTC

J: TRBJ2-2
size: NA
V: TRBV19
D: NA
CDR3: CASSILGGVTGELFF
DNA: TGTGCCAGTAGTATCCTCGGGGGTGTCACCGGGGAGCTGTTTTTT

J: TRBJ2-7
size: NA
V: TRBV7-9
D: TRBD2
CDR3: CASSPRTTSGRAYREQYF
DNA: TGTGCCAGCAGCCCCAGGACTACTAGCGGGAGGGCCTATCGTGAGCAGTACTTC

J: TRBJ2-3
size: once
V: TRBV29-1
D: NA
CDR3: CSVGFDLSDTQYF
DNA: TGCAGCGTCGGTTTTGACTTGTCAGATACGCAGTATTTT

J: TRBJ1-2
size: NA
V: TRBV5-8
D: NA
CDR3: CASSSGQRGTYGYTF
DNA: TGTGCCAGCAGCTCCGGACAGCGAGGCACCTATGGCTACACCTTC

J: TRBJ2-2
size: NA
V: TRBV2
D: TRBD1
CDR3: CASSGTVNTGELFF
DNA: TGTGCCAGCAGCGGGACAGTCAACACCGGGGAGCTGTTTTTT

J: TRBJ1-1
size: NA
V: TRBV9
D: NA
CDR3: CASSQVHTEAFF
DNA: TGTGCCAGCAGCCAGGTACACACTGAAGCTTTCTTT

J: TRBJ2-7
size: once
V: TRBV14
D: TRBD1
CDR3: CASSPWGQGTYEQYF
DNA: TGTGCCAGCAGCCCCTGGGGACAGGGCACTTACGAGCAGTACTTC

J: TRBJ1-1
size: NA
V: TRBV28
D: NA
CDR3: CASRTGFGEAFF
DNA: TGTGCCAGCAGGACTGGGTTCGGTGAAGCTTTCTTT

J: TRBJ1-2
size: NA
V: TRBV14
D: NA
CDR3: CASSQYPAGLYGYTF
DNA: TGTGCCAGCAGCCAATATCCGGCGGGACTCTATGGCTACACCTTC

J: TRBJ1-2
size: NA
V: TRBV7-9
D: NA
CDR3: CASSSRDSYGYTF
DNA: TGTGCCAGCAGCTCGCGAGATTCGTATGGCTACACCTTC

J: TRBJ2-3
size: NA
V: TRBV27
D: TRBD2
CDR3: CATVLAGGPGDTQYF
DNA: TGTGCCACCGTACTAGCGGGAGGGCCGGGAGATACGCAGTATTTT

J: TRBJ2-7
size: NA
V: TRBV2
D: TRBD1
CDR3: CASSDGTGTDEQYF
DNA: TGTGCCAGCAGTGACGGGACGGGGACAGACGAGCAGTACTTC

J: TRBJ1-1
size: NA
V: TRBV29-1
D: NA
CDR3: CSVGNRVNTEAFF
DNA: TGCAGCGTTGGAAACAGGGTGAACACTGAAGCTTTCTTT

J: TRBJ1-5
size: NA
V: TRBV5-1
D: TRBD1
CDR3: CASSPTGGEVPQHF
DNA: TGCGCCAGCAGCCCCACAGGGGGCGAAGTGCCCCAGCATTTT

J: TRBJ2-7
size: NA
V: TRBV6-1
D: TRBD1
CDR3: CASSEGTGGYEQYF
DNA: TGTGCCAGCAGTGAAGGGACAGGAGGCTACGAGCAGTACTTC

J: TRBJ1-6
size: few
V: TRBV6-6
D: TRBD1
CDR3: CASSRYRDSYNSPLHF
DNA: TGTGCCAGCAGTCGATACCGGGACAGTTATAATTCACCCCTCCACTTT

J: TRBJ2-1
size: once
V: TRBV7-3
D: NA
CDR3: CASSLSGTYNEQFF
DNA: TGTGCCAGCAGCTTAAGCGGTACCTACAATGAGCAGTTCTTC

J: TRBJ1-1
size: NA
V: TRBV6-5
D: TRBD1
CDR3: CASSYSTGGFTEAFF
DNA: TGTGCCAGCAGTTACTCGACAGGGGGCTTCACTGAAGCTTTCTTT

J: TRBJ2-1
size: NA
V: TRBV6-4
D: TRBD1
CDR3: CASSSSGTGLGEQFF
DNA: TGTGCCAGCAGTTCTTCCGGGACAGGGCTGGGTGAGCAGTTCTTC

J: TRBJ2-1
size: few
V: TRBV4-1
D: TRBD2
CDR3: CASSQEGLADTYNEQFF
DNA: TGCGCCAGCAGCCAAGAGGGACTAGCGGACACCTACAATGAGCAGTTCTTC

J: TRBJ1-6
size: few
V: TRBV6-6
D: NA
CDR3: CASSATGISPLHF
DNA: TGTGCCAGCAGTGCCACAGGGATTTCACCCCTCCACTTT

J: TRBJ2-5
size: once
V: TRBV5-5
D: TRBD2
CDR3: CASSLEGLAGGRWETQYF
DNA: TGTGCCAGCAGCTTGGAGGGACTAGCGGGGGGGCGCTGGGAGACCCAGTACTTC

J: TRBJ2-7
size: few
V: TRBV5-1
D: NA
CDR3: CASAAGQGRALSYEQYF
DNA: TGCGCCAGCGCAGCAGGGCAGGGCAGGGCCCTCTCCTACGAGCAGTACTTC

J: TRBJ2-7
size: NA
V: TRBV6-2/TRBV6-3
D: TRBD1
CDR3: CASSRLGQGSYEQYF
DNA: TGTGCCAGCAGTCGTCTGGGACAGGGGTCATACGAGCAGTACTTC

J: TRBJ2-2
size: NA
V: TRBV30
D: NA
CDR3: CAWTGLLNTGELFF
DNA: TGTGCCTGGACGGGACTCCTGAACACCGGGGAGCTGTTTTTT

J: TRBJ2-1
size: NA
V: TRBV19
D: TRBD2
CDR3: CASKLAGKSNEQFF
DNA: TGTGCCAGTAAACTAGCGGGTAAGAGTAATGAGCAGTTCTTC

J: TRBJ1-4
size: NA
V: TRBV30
D: TRBD1
CDR3: CAWSRQGHEKLFF
DNA: TGTGCCTGGAGTAGACAGGGTCATGAAAAACTGTTTTTT

J: TRBJ2-5
size: NA
V: TRBV18
D: TRBD1
CDR3: CASSPQTGLGETQYF
DNA: TGTGCCAGCTCACCCCAGACAGGGCTAGGCGAGACCCAGTACTTC

J: TRBJ1-1
size: NA
V: TRBV30
D: NA
CDR3: CAWSVDMNTEAFF
DNA: TGTGCCTGGAGTGTCGACATGAACACTGAAGCTTTCTTT

J: TRBJ2-3
size: NA
V: TRBV7-6
D: TRBD1
CDR3: CASSLKLGQGTDTQYF
DNA: TGTGCCAGCAGCCTGAAGCTGGGACAGGGCACAGATACGCAGTATTTT